What follows are 18 T cell receptor beta chains derived from one specimen sequenced in a study of response to subunit inactivated influenza vaccine. TCRdb ran MiXCR on the RT-PCR reads and lists one entry per CDR3 protein. The sample contains hundreds of thousands of distinct CDR3 sequences, 7.5% to 8.5% of which appear only once. The sequencing used PBMCs from blood, collected less than 30 months after vaccination. These receptors were collected from a man between 45 and 75 years old who received an inactivated influenza vaccine.

This clonotype was recorded a few times. The V call is TRBV29-1, the J call TRBJ2-2, with 11 bases matching TRBD2. This CDR3 comprises 14 residues. Germline V gives CDR1 SQVTM, CDR2 ANQGSEA. The V segment lost 6 bases and the J segment 8 bases; nucleotides outside the gene matches: 8. DNA of the CDR3: TGCAGCGTGGTGACTAGCGGGGTACAGGGGGAGCTGTTTTTT. Encoded protein: CSVVTSGVQGELFF.

This chain's CDR3 is CASSPGPNSGNTEAFF. CDR3 in DNA: TGTGCCAGCAGCCCCGGGCCGAACAGCGGGAACACTGAAGCTTTCTTT. The V gene is TRBV3-1, the J gene TRBJ1-1; unclear D gene. The CDR3 loop spans 16 amino acids. Looked up from germline, CDR1 is LGHDT and CDR2 is YNNKEL (reference sequence). V lost 4 bases and J lost 1, with 16 bases in between.

This clonotype showed up many times. The rearrangement joins TRBV24-1 to TRBJ2-7; 9 nucleotides line up with TRBD1. The CDR3 extends over 14 amino acids. J was trimmed by 6 bases and V by 7 bases; bases with no gene match: 9. Germline CDR1 KGHDR, CDR2 SFDVKD. CDR3 DNA sequence: TGTGCCACCAGGGGGACAGGGTCAGCTCGCGAGCAGTACTTC. This translates into CATRGTGSAREQYF.

This clonotype came up many times. The rearrangement links TRBV10-3 to TRBJ2-5; a possible D gene is TRBD2 (6 bases). V gave up 0 bases and J gave up 1 base, with 9 bases separating them. The CDR3 contains 15 residues. Germline V lookup: CDR1 ENHRY, CDR2 SYGVKD. This CDR3 is CAISESGGIQETQYF. The DNA of the CDR3 is TGTGCCATCAGTGAGTCGGGCGGGATCCAAGAGACCCAGTACTTC.

This clonotype was recorded a few times. This chain uses TRBV10-3 with TRBJ1-1; no clear D. Looked up from germline, CDR1 is ENHRY and CDR2 is SYGVKD. V dropped 6 bases and J dropped 2 bases, with 13 bases sitting between them. The CDR3 covers 14 residues. The CDR3 sequence: CAIRSTLTNTEAFF. The CDR3 nucleotides read TGTGCCATCAGGTCTACCCTCACAAACACTGAAGCTTTCTTT.

This clonotype was recorded at least ten times. CDR3 protein: CASSLVGADTEAFF. DNA of the CDR3: TGCGCCAGCAGCTTAGTAGGGGCGGACACTGAAGCTTTCTTT. The gene calls are TRBV5-1 and TRBJ1-1; a possible D gene is TRBD1 (5 bases). In germline, CDR1 is SGHRS, CDR2 YFSETQ. The CDR3 sequence is 14 residues long. The V end lost 2 bases, the J end lost 3 bases, and 11 bases lay between the germline ends. The whole variable domain, filled in from reference TRBV5-1 and TRBJ1-1, reads KAGVTQTPRYLIKTRGQQVTLSCSPISGHRSVSWYQQTPGQGLQFLFEYFSETQRNKGNFPGRFSGRQFSNSRSEMNVSTLELGDSALYLCASSLVGADTEAFFGQGTRLTVV.

This clonotype showed up many times. The V gene is TRBV12-3 or TRBV12-4, the J gene TRBJ2-7; D not certain. The CDR3 has 13 residues. Trimming removed 3 bases at V and 5 bases at J, with 11 bases between. The CDR3 protein is CASSFDPEHEQYF. The DNA of the CDR3 is TGTGCCAGCAGTTTTGACCCTGAACACGAGCAGTACTTC.

This clonotype was observed a handful of times. The chain has TRBV7-8 and TRBJ1-4, with D uncertain. CDR3 length: 15 amino acids. CDR1 SGHVS and CDR2 FQNEAQ come from the germline V gene. Trimming pared 2 bases from V and 7 bases from J, leaving 14 bases between. The CDR3 region is CASSLSQWTGEKLFF. In DNA, the CDR3 is TGTGCCAGCAGCTTAAGTCAGTGGACTGGTGAAAAACTGTTTTTT.

This clonotype was observed many times. V gene TRBV7-2 combines with J gene TRBJ2-3; D gene unclear. The CDR3 is made up of 12 amino acids. Trimming took 5 bases from V and 2 from J, leaving 5 bases between them. Germline values: CDR1 SGHTA, CDR2 FQGNSA. CDR3 protein: CASSQYTDTQYF. The CDR3 bases are TGTGCCAGCAGCCAATACACAGATACGCAGTATTTT. Drawing the rest from reference TRBV7-2 and TRBJ2-3, the complete variable domain is GAGVSQSPSNKVTEKGKDVELRCDPISGHTALYWYRQSLGQGLEFLIYFQGNSAPDKSGLPSDRFSAERTGGSVSTLTIQRTQQEDSAVYLCASSQYTDTQYFGPGTRLTVL.

This rearrangement joins TRBV4-2 to TRBJ2-4; unclear D gene. Trimming removed 1 base at V and 2 bases at J, with 6 bases between. This CDR3 has 14 amino acids. Germline assignment: CDR1 LGHNA and CDR2 YNFKEQ. The CDR3 sequence: CASSQGGSKNIQYF. As DNA, the CDR3 is TGTGCCAGCAGCCAAGGCGGTTCCAAAAACATTCAGTACTTC.

This clonotype was picked up a small number of times. The rearrangement links TRBV6-2 or TRBV6-3 to TRBJ1-5; TRBD1 agrees at 10 bases. The CDR3 totals 14 residues. The V segment lost 6 bases and the J segment 7 bases; nucleotides outside the gene matches: 6. Germline CDR1 reads MNHEY; CDR2 reads SVGEGT. The CDR3 DNA reads as TGTGCCAGCAGGCCGGGACAGGGGAGCCAGCCCCAGCATTTT. As protein: CASRPGQGSQPQHF.

This clonotype was recorded at least ten times. The chain couples TRBV14 to TRBJ2-2; the D gene is possibly TRBD1 (6 bases). Trimming stripped 6 bases from V and 2 bases from J, with 13 bases between. CDR1 and CDR2 from the germline V gene are SGHDN and FVKESK. The CDR3 is made up of 15 amino acids. This CDR3 reads CASSPDRSNTGELFF. Written as DNA, the CDR3 is TGTGCCAGCAGTCCGGACAGATCAAACACCGGGGAGCTGTTTTTT.

This clonotype was recorded at least ten times. The rearrangement joins TRBV9 to TRBJ2-1, with D possibly called TRBD1 or TRBD2 (5 bases each). V gave up 0 bases and J gave up 0 bases, with 7 bases separating them. Germline loops: CDR1 SGDLS, CDR2 YYNGEE. The CDR3 contains 15 residues. CDR3 bases: TGTGCCAGCAGCGTAGGGGGGTACTCCTACAATGAGCAGTTCTTC. It translates to CASSVGGYSYNEQFF.

This clonotype was found a few times. The chain has TRBV29-1 and TRBJ1-5; weak D call: TRBD1 (6 bases). Germline CDR1 and CDR2: SQVTM and ANQGSEA. Between the trimmed V and J ends, which lost 4 bases and 3 bases, there was a span of 13 bases. This CDR3 contains 14 residues. The CDR3 reads CSVAWGHNNQPQHF. CDR3 in DNA: TGCAGCGTTGCTTGGGGACATAACAATCAGCCCCAGCATTTT.

This clonotype was observed many times. This chain links TRBV20-1 with TRBJ1-2, with D perhaps TRBD1 (5 bases). Looked up from germline, CDR1 is DFQATT and CDR2 is SNEGSKA (reference sequence). The CDR3 totals 14 residues. Between the trimmed V and J ends, which lost 6 bases and 8 bases, there was a span of 22 bases. DNA for the CDR3: TGCAGTGCAAGCCGACCCGGGGCTCCGGCGGGCTACACCTTC. It yields the protein CSASRPGAPAGYTF.

Many counts were recorded for this clonotype. This chain uses TRBV15 with TRBJ1-5; maybe TRBD1 (5 bases). CDR1 and CDR2 (germline): LNHNV, YYDKDF (reference sequence). V was shortened by 5 bases and J by 5 bases, with 16 bases between the two germline ends. The CDR3 contains 15 residues. The CDR3 here is CATSPAGGSHQPQHF. For the CDR3, the DNA is TGTGCCACCAGCCCTGCGGGGGGGAGTCATCAGCCCCAGCATTTT.

The rearrangement uses TRBV5-1 and TRBJ2-3, with 7 bases fitting TRBD1. The CDR3 loop spans 17 amino acids. Germline CDR1 is SGHRS and CDR2 is YFSETQ. Trimming cost V 3 bases and J 2 bases; bases outside gene matches: 12. The CDR3 DNA reads as TGCGCCAGCAGCTGGAACTTCCGGGACAGCAACACAGATACGCAGTATTTT. Translated: CASSWNFRDSNTDTQYF. Looking up the rest from reference TRBV5-1 and TRBJ2-3 gives the full variable domain: KAGVTQTPRYLIKTRGQQVTLSCSPISGHRSVSWYQQTPGQGLQFLFEYFSETQRNKGNFPGRFSGRQFSNSRSEMNVSTLELGDSALYLCASSWNFRDSNTDTQYFGPGTRLTVL.

This clonotype was observed a few times. The genes are TRBV7-2 and TRBJ2-1; D possibly corresponds to TRBD2 (6 bases). The V end lost 0 bases, the J end lost 3 bases, and 12 bases lay between the germline ends. The CDR3 loop spans 16 amino acids. The germline V gene encodes CDR1 SGHTA and CDR2 FQGNSA. The CDR3 coding sequence is TGTGCCAGCAGCTTAGCCCATAGCGGAGTCTACAATGAGCAGTTCTTC. It specifies CASSLAHSGVYNEQFF.